Below are 9 T cell receptor beta chains sequenced from a single sample in a study of control samples from healthy donors and cancer patients. Assay used: immunoSEQ multiplex PCR; TCRdb lists only in-frame clones, some missing. The sample has fewer than 200,000 clones, around 90% seen once. Sequencing was done on a sample of blood. The receptors derive from a woman aged 25 to 39 in good health.

This chain uses TRBV24-1 with TRBJ1-2; 11 positions match TRBD1. In germline, CDR1 is KGHDR, CDR2 SFDVKD. The CDR3 contains 15 residues. Losses at the gene ends were 8 bases for V and 8 bases for J; bases not matched to a gene: 12. The DNA of the CDR3 is TGTGCCACCAATGGCGGACAGGGGGCGCGGAACGGCTACACCTTC. Residues: CATNGGQGARNGYTF.

This chain connects TRBV24-1 to TRBJ2-1; possibly TRBD2 for D (5 bases). Germline V CDR1 and CDR2: KGHDR, SFDVKD. The CDR3 is 13 residues long. V was cut by 5 bases and J by 5 bases, with 9 bases left in between. This chain's CDR3 is CATSVSGDNEQFF. DNA for the CDR3: TGTGCCACCAGTGTATCCGGGGACAATGAGCAGTTCTTC.

The chain couples TRBV7-9 to TRBJ2-1; 13 bases agree with TRBD2. The CDR3 is 16 amino acids. V shed 5 bases and J 8 bases; nucleotides not matched to a gene: 9. Germline V lookup: CDR1 SEHNR, CDR2 FQNEAQ (reference sequence). The CDR3 DNA follows: TGTGCCAGCAGCGCCTGGACTAGCGGGAGACTAGATGAGCAGTTCTTC. Its protein is CASSAWTSGRLDEQFF.

The CDR3 bases are TGTGCCAGTAGTCTCGGTTCGTCACTGGGGTACGAGCAGTACTTC. Residues: CASSLGSSLGYEQYF. The rearrangement links TRBV19 to TRBJ2-7; D gene uncertain. Trimming took off 5 bases at V and 4 bases at J, with 18 bases between the two ends. CDR3 length: 15 amino acids. From germline, CDR1 is LNHDA and CDR2 SQIVND (reference sequence).

The chain combines TRBV7-8 with TRBJ1-5, with D possibly being TRBD1 (6 bases). The CDR3 has 18 amino acids. Per germline, CDR1 SGHVS and CDR2 FQNEAQ. V was shortened by 0 bases and J by 2 bases, with 17 bases between the two germline ends. The CDR3 loop is CASSLADRFKGGNQPQHF. As DNA, the CDR3 is TGTGCCAGCAGCTTAGCCGACAGGTTTAAGGGCGGCAATCAGCCCCAGCATTTT.

As DNA, the CDR3 is TGTGCCAGCAGTGAATCGCGGCCCTCCTACAATGAGCAGTTCTTC. This gives the protein CASSESRPSYNEQFF. J is TRBJ2-1 and V is TRBV2; unclear D gene. Trimming took 2 bases from V and 0 from J, leaving 8 bases between them. Germline V gene data show CDR1 as SNHLY and CDR2 as FYNNEI. There are 15 residues in the CDR3.

The CDR3 loop reads CAWRATVVGGYTF. CDR3 DNA sequence: TGTGCCTGGAGGGCAACGGTAGTAGGGGGCTACACCTTC. J is TRBJ1-2 and V is TRBV30, with unresolved D. Germline CDR1 GTSNPN, CDR2 SVGIG (reference sequence). Trimming left V 3 bases short and J 8 bases short, with 16 bases between. The CDR3 consists of 13 residues.

This chain connects TRBV18 to TRBJ2-1; either TRBD1 or TRBD2 may fit D (6 bases each). The V end was cut by 3 bases, the J end by 6 bases, with 21 bases between. Germline CDR1 and CDR2: KGHSH and LQKENI. The CDR3 sequence is 17 residues long. Here the CDR3 reads CASSPVGGWDTPNEQFF. The CDR3 coding sequence is TGTGCCAGCTCACCTGTCGGGGGCTGGGACACCCCCAATGAGCAGTTCTTC.

V and J are TRBV6-4 and TRBJ2-1, with 9 positions matching TRBD1. CDR1 is MRHNA, CDR2 SNTAGT, per germline. The CDR3 spans 15 residues. With V trimmed by 0 bases and J by 10 bases, 7 bases remained unmatched. CDR3 loop: CASSDSGQGYEEQFF. Written as DNA, the CDR3 is TGTGCCAGCAGTGACTCGGGACAGGGTTATGAGGAGCAGTTCTTC.